In its sample, the clone carrying this T cell receptor (beta chain) was seen once. Antigen unknown. This entry comes from a study of blood T cells in healthy people across ages. Study conclusions and caveats: Relative to aged donors, long-lived donors carried more naive CD4+ cells and displayed higher diversity.

This CDR3 has 14 amino acids. Per germline, CDR1 MNHNY and CDR2 SVGAGI (reference sequence). V gave up 7 bases and J gave up 2 bases; unmatched junction bases: 5. Through a sample-barcoded 5' primer and a J-beta primer mix, a second PCR was run for roughly 6 to 11 cycles. In TCRdb, the 5' RACE reads were re-called with MiXCR into one record per CDR3 protein. The repertoire has 1.8 million or so distinct CDR3 sequences, about 39% of them found once; the top ten carry under 30%. Sequenced sample: blood. This sequence was found in a human donor in good health. The chain joins TRBV6-6 to TRBJ2-3, with 8 bases fitting TRBD2. The CDR3 bases are TGTGCCAGCAATCTAGCGGGTCACACAGATACGCAGTATTTT. Encoded protein: CASNLAGHTDTQYF.